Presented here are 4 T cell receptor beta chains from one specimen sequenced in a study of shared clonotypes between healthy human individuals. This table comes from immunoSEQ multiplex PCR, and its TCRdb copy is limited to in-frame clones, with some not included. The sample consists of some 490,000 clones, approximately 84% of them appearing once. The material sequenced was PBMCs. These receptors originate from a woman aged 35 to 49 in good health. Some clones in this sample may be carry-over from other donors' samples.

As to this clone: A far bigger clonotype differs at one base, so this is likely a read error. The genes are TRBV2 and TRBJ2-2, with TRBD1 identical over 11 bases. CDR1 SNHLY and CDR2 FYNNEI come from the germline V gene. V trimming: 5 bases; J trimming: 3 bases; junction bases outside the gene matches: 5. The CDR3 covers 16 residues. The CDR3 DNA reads TGTGCCAGCAGTTGGACAGGGGGCGCAGACACCGGGGAGCTGTTTTTT. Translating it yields CASSWTGGADTGELFF. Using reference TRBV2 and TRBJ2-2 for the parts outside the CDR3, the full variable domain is EPEVTQTPSHQVTQMGQEVILRCVPISNHLYFYWYRQILGQKVEFLVSFYNNEISEKSEIFDDQFSVERPDGSNFTLKIRSTKLEDSAMYFCASSWTGGADTGELFFGEGSRLTVL.

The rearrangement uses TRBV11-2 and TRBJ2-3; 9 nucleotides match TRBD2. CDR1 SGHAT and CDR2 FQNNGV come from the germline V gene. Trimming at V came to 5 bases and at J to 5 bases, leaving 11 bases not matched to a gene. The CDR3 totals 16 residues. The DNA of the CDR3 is TGTGCCAGCAGCGAGTCAAGCGGGAGGACGGGAGATACGCAGTATTTT. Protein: CASSESSGRTGDTQYF.

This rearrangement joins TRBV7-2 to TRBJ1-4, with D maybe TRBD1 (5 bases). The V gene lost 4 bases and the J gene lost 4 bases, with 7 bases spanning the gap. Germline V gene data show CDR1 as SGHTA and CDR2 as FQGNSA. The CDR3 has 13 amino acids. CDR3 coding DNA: TGTGCCAGCAGCTGGGACGGTAATGAAAAACTGTTTTTT. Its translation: CASSWDGNEKLFF.

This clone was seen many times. CDR3 bases: TGCGCCAGCAGCTTCCTCACGGGGGGCGGCTCTGGAAACACCATATATTTT. Translated: CASSFLTGGGSGNTIYF. This chain links TRBV5-1 with TRBJ1-3, with D maybe TRBD1 (6 bases). From germline, CDR1 is SGHRS and CDR2 YFSETQ. CDR3 length: 17 amino acids. V gave up 2 bases and J gave up 0 bases, with 15 bases separating them.